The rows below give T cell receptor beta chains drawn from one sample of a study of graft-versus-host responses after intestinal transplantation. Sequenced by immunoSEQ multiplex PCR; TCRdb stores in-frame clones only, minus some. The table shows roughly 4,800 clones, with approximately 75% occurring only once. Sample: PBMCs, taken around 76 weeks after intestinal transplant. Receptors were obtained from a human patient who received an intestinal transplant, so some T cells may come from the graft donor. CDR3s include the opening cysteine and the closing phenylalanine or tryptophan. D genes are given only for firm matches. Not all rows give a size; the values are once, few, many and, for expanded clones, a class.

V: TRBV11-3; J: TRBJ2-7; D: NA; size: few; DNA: TGTGCCAGCAGCTTAGCCCGGGCCGAGGGATTCCCCTACGAGCAGTACTTC; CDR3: CASSLARAEGFPYEQYF
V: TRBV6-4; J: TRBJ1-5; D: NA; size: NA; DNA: TGTGCCAGTCCCCTTCGCGGGGTCAGCAATCAGCCCCAGCATTTT; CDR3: CASPLRGVSNQPQHF
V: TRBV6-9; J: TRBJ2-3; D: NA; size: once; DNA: TGTGCCAGCAGTTATTCGACTTTTCCGGATACGCAGTATTTT; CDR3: CASSYSTFPDTQYF
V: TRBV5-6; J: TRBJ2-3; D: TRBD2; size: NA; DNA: TGTGCCAGCAGCTTGGGTCTAGCGGGGATCACAGATACGCAGTATTTT; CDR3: CASSLGLAGITDTQYF
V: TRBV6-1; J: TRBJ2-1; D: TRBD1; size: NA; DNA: TGTGCCAGCAGCGAGGGACAGTCCTACAATGAGCAGTTCTTC; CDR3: CASSEGQSYNEQFF
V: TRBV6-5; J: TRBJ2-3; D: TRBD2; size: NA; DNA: TGTGCCAGCAGCGGGGGGGCCACAGATACGCAGTATTTT; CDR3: CASSGGATDTQYF
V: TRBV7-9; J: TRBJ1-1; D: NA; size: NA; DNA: TGTGCCAGCAGCTGGTCAGGGGTTAGGACTGAAGCTTTCTTT; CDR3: CASSWSGVRTEAFF
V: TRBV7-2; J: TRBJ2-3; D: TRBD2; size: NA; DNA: TGTGCCAGCAGCTTGGATTCCGGGGGGGCAGATACGCAGTATTTT; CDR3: CASSLDSGGADTQYF
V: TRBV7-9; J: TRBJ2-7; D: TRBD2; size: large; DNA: TGTGCCAGCAGCGGTCCCGCTGGACTAGCGGGGGAGACTTACGAGCAGTACTTC; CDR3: CASSGPAGLAGETYEQYF
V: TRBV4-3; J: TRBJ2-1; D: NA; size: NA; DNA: TGCGCCAGCAGCCAAGAATCTTCGAATGAGCAGTTCTTC; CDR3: CASSQESSNEQFF
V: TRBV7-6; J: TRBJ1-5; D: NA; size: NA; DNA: TGTGCCAGCAGCTTGGACACTAATCAGCCCCAGCATTTT; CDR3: CASSLDTNQPQHF
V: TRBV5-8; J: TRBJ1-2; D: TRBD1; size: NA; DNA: TGTGCCAGCAGTTCCCGGGACAGGTTCTCGGATGGCTACACCTTC; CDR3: CASSSRDRFSDGYTF
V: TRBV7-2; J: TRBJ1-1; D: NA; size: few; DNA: TGCGCCAGCAGCCAAGATGGAGAAAAAGCTTTCTTT; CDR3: CASSQDGEKAFF
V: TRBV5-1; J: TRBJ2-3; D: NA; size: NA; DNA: TGCGCCAGCAGCTCACTAGGACACGATACGCAGTATTTT; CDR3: CASSSLGHDTQYF
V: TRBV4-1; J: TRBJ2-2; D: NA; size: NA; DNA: TGCGCCAGCAGCCAAGAGGTCGGATTCAACACCGGGGAGCTGTTTTTT; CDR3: CASSQEVGFNTGELFF
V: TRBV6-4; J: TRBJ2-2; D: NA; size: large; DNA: TGTGCCAGCAGTGACGGGGAAAGCACCGGGGAGCTGTTTTTT; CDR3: CASSDGESTGELFF
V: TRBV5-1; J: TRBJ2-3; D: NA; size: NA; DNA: TGCGCCAGCTTTCTCGACAGCACAGATACGCAGTATTTT; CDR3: CASFLDSTDTQYF
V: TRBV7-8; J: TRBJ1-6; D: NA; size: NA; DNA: TGTGCCAGCAGCCCAGACGGCGTTTCACCCCTCCACTTT; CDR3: CASSPDGVSPLHF